This TCR beta chain was found in a study of OX40 agonist ivuxolimab in advanced cancers. Overall study: Hepatocellular carcinoma, melanoma, renal cell or head and neck cancer affected the dose-escalation patients. Patients were around 83% male with ages roughly 23 to 85, mean 60. Whole-study findings and limits: The study observed clonal expansion of CD4+ and CD8+ blood T cells by week 6 at 0.1 to 3.0 mg/kg.

It was autoimmune disease history or systemic immunosuppression that excluded patients. Looked up from germline, CDR1 is MNHNS and CDR2 is SASEGT. The ends were cut back, 5 bases at V and 6 bases at J, with 15 bases in the middle. The CDR3 contains 14 residues. Data came from immunoSEQ multiplex PCR; TCRdb stores just in-frame clones and leaves some out. The sample has 39,000 or so clones, just under 90% seen once. About this clone itself: Its target is unknown.

Sequences were derived from CD4+ or CD8+ T cells sorted from blood, sampled in a trial of the OX40 agonist ivuxolimab. The source of this sequence is an adult with an advanced solid tumor such as melanoma, head and neck, liver or kidney cancer. The V call is TRBV6-1, the J call TRBJ2-3, with a tentative D call TRBD1 (6 bases). The CDR3 DNA is TGTGCCAGCAGTCCCTTTGAACAGGGCGATACGCAGTATTTT. Protein product: CASSPFEQGDTQYF.